The clone carrying this T cell receptor (beta chain) was detected many times. Its antigen is undetermined. CDR3 size: 14 residues. The V gene's germline CDR1 is SNHLY and CDR2 FYNNEI. Trimming at V came to 6 bases and at J to 0 bases, leaving 3 bases not matched to a gene. The data are from a study of regulatory T cells in long-lasting Graves disease. The time point here: newly diagnosed GD, antithyroid drugs for less than 3 months. The authors made the TCR library using RNA they extracted from PBMCs. Findings of the study overall: It was possible that the small sample size reduced accuracy.

Arm-PCR of CDR3 regions and iRepertoire HTBI primers were used to build TCR beta libraries. TCRdb used MiXCR to reprocess the multiplex PCR reads, holding one entry per CDR3 protein. The sample includes about 200,000 distinct CDR3 sequences, about 18% of them seen just once. This sequence originates from a female donor with Graves disease. Material: peripheral blood mononuclear cells (PBMCs), obtained at new diagnosis, from a patient treated with antithyroid drugs. The J gene is TRBJ2-3, the V gene TRBV2; 7 bases map to TRBD1. As DNA, the CDR3 is TGTGCCAGCAGGACGGGACAGAGCACAGATACGCAGTATTTT. Translated: CASRTGQSTDTQYF.